This entry is about one T cell receptor beta chain. What it binds is unknown. The study ran its PCR with 60 Vbeta and 13 Jbeta primers. This table comes from immunoSEQ multiplex PCR, and its TCRdb copy is limited to in-frame clones, with some not included. The sample contains around 100,000 clones, about 79% of which appear only once. The sample is drawn from a study of cytomegalovirus exposure and HLA in healthy donors. General study findings and limits: Listed as cytomegalovirus-associated were 150 or so TCR beta chains.

Germline CDR1 MNHNY, CDR2 SVGAGI (reference sequence). V shed 0 bases and J 14 bases; nucleotides not matched to a gene: 6. This CDR3 comprises 14 residues. The sequencing input was PBMCs. The TCR sequence derives from a man in his sixties in good health and CMV-seropositive. This chain links TRBV6-6 with TRBJ2-4; 11 bases are a match to TRBD2. CDR3 DNA sequence: TGTGCCAGCAGTTACTCCACTAGCGGGGGCCAGGAGTACTTC. Encoded protein: CASSYSTSGGQEYF.